This paragraph covers one T cell receptor (beta chain) sequence. Its cognate antigen is unknown. TCRdb reanalysed the multiplex PCR reads using MiXCR and keeps one entry per CDR3 protein. The sample has some 49,000 distinct CDR3 sequences; about 23% are singletons. This sample was taken from a study of breast tumors, draining lymph nodes, adjacent tissues. Study-level results: The lymph node origin of tumor T cells was framed as consistent with a hypothesis, not demonstrated. Luminal-like breast cancer showed significantly greater tumor-nontumor repertoire similarity than basal-like breast cancer did.

The CDR3 consists of 15 residues. CDR1 and CDR2 (germline): SEHNR, FQNEAQ (reference sequence). Losses at the gene ends were 1 base for V and 3 bases for J; bases not matched to a gene: 5. What was sequenced was breast tumor tissue. The chain recombines TRBV7-9 with TRBJ2-7; 8 bases line up with TRBD2. The sequence was obtained from a female donor with breast cancer. Some clones in this sample may be carry-over from other donors' samples. DNA for the CDR3: TGTGCCAGCAGCTTAGTTCGGGGGGGGTTCTACGAGCAGTACTTC. Translated, it gives CASSLVRGGFYEQYF.